This TCR beta chain is drawn from a study of a mutant IDH1 vaccine in newly diagnosed glioma. About the research overall: The first vaccination came 4-6 weeks after radiotherapy alone, or with temozolomide cycles. The V12 visit happened in week 35, and the V13 visit happened in week 47. Sex distribution of treated patients was about 62% male and roughly 40% female; mean age was around 40 years.

The assay was immunoSEQ multiplex PCR, and TCRdb's table has in-frame clones only and misses some. The sample contains 84,000 or so clones, 70% to 90% of which appear only once. The sample holds one count of this clone. Its specificity is not known. Time point in this sample: week 47, end of study. A 20-mer mutant IDH1 peptide at 300 ug was injected subcutaneously with topical imiquimod. The CDR3 contains 15 residues. The germline V gene has CDR1 SGHNT and CDR2 YYREEE (reference sequence). The germline V and J ends were trimmed by 0 bases and 2 bases, with 9 bases remaining between them. This receptor was taken from a man aged 40-50 years with glioma. The starting material was PBMCs, obtained from a glioma patient whose treatment included an IDH1 peptide vaccine. The chain joins TRBV5-4 to TRBJ1-3, with D maybe TRBD1 (5 bases). In nucleotides, the CDR3 is TGTGCCAGCAGCTTGGGGTCGGGGGCTGGAAACACCATATATTTT. Residues: CASSLGSGAGNTIYF. The whole variable domain, filled in from reference TRBV5-4 and TRBJ1-3, reads ETGVTQSPTHLIKTRGQQVTLRCSSQSGHNTVSWYQQALGQGPQFIFQYYREEENGRGNFPPRFSGLQFPNYSSELNVNALELDDSALYLCASSLGSGAGNTIYFGEGSWLTVV.